This T cell receptor (beta chain) derives from a study of identical twins. Whole-study results and caveats: Out-of-frame alpha sequences shared by twins showed excess low generation probability. There were fewer insertions in abundant cord blood beta clonotypes, but memory repertoires showed no such pattern.

On this clonotype: The antigen is not known.

In TCRdb, the 5' RACE reads were re-called with MiXCR into one record per CDR3 protein. The sample lists approximately 530,000 distinct CDR3 sequences, about 22% occurring once. Germline V CDR1 and CDR2: SGHNT, YYREEE (reference sequence). The CDR3 is made up of 15 amino acids. The V and J ends lost 3 bases and 4 bases, in that order; junction bases with no gene match: 10. These records were also assigned to another study, of yellow fever vaccine responses in identical twins. As that report states: Twins reportedly showed a vaccine T cell response that seemed partly convergent and partly personalized.

The specimen sequenced was CD4+ T cells sorted from blood. The genes are TRBV5-4 and TRBJ2-7, with 7 bases identical to TRBD2. This TCR derives from a woman under 30 in good health. The CDR3 is CASSSREGRRYEQYF. DNA of the CDR3: TGTGCCAGCAGCTCAAGGGAGGGCCGTAGATACGAGCAGTACTTC.